This TCR beta chain emerged from a study of Graves' ophthalmopathy and Graves' hyperthyroidism listed by TCRdb under 2018. Background for the entire study: Peripheral blood was collected at initial diagnosis, prior to any treatment. The study used signatures of the TCR beta repertoire to tell Graves' ophthalmopathy apart from Graves' hyperthyroidism and to predict which patients would progress to ophthalmopathy. In total, 135 blood samples were TCR-sequenced: 40 to 45 ophthalmopathy, roughly 80 hyperthyroidism and some 17 hyperthyroidism-to-ophthalmopathy patients. A discovery set of 90 to 100 patients (43 ophthalmopathy, 60 or so stable hyperthyroidism) was enrolled to explore V-J signatures distinguishing ophthalmopathy from hyperthyroidism. An independent validation cohort comprised around 19 hyperthyroidism patients and roughly 15 patients who later progressed from hyperthyroidism to ophthalmopathy. In roughly 6 hyperthyroidism patients, T-cell repertoires of thyroid tissue and blood were compared. After sampling, hyperthyroidism patients received methimazole starting at 30 mg daily, and ophthalmopathy patients received high-dose intravenous methylprednisolone. The approximately 98 discovery patients were randomly divided into training and test sets at a 7:3 ratio.

For repertoire sequencing, TCR beta CDR3 regions were amplified from RNA transcripts. A first-round RT-PCR used HTBI primers with the Qiagen OneStep RT-PCR kit, followed by a second-round multiplex PCR, size selection and purification. Libraries were sequenced paired-end with 100 bp reads on an Illumina HiSeq2000. Per the original workflow: SOAPnuke was used to process the reads, throwing out any read that had adapters, had uncalled bases, had a mean Phred below 15, or lacked an exact constant-primer or identifier match. COPE v1.2.5 was used to merge high-quality paired reads. Unique nucleotide sequences were defined as clonotypes and aligned to IMGT TRB V, D and J references using MiTCR v1.1. The analysis was limited to V-J combinations with a frequency above 0.0001, which together covered more than 99% of repertoires. For each V-J combination, a TCR clonal expansion and chaos score was defined as F50 clonal expansion divided by the chaos observed in the TCRdist matrix. Welch's t-statistics and random forest were used to narrow the features down to approximately 13 V-J combinations, which were then fed into a naive Bayes classifier. The Morisita-Horn index was used to measure how similar the thyroid and blood repertoires were. TCRdb passed the public sequencing reads through fastp at Q25 and MiXCR, retaining productive beta sequences. Rows merge per CDR3 protein into single entries with the most common DNA and genes. Here the V and J calls rest on TCRdb's processing, not on the authors' analysis. Across this sample there are hundreds of thousands of distinct CDR3 sequences, with 22% seen only once. The ten biggest clones cover roughly 6.9% of the sample.

This clonotype was seen at least ten times. What antigen it recognizes has not been identified. Per-base qualities were not stored, and no clone one base away is much larger. Broad study findings and their caveats: No statistical method was used to set the sample size in advance, and the investigators knew which group each participant was assigned to. In cross-validation, the 13-signature model distinguished ophthalmopathy from stable hyperthyroidism with approximately 90% sensitivity and 81% to 82% specificity, while in the test set the corresponding values were about 80% and 75%. Among expanded thyroid clonotypes with frequency above 0.001, most also showed up in blood, which suggests that blood repertoires may reflect the thyroid immune response. In validation, the model predicted ophthalmopathy progression with more than 70% sensitivity and around 72% specificity; some 13 predicted patients were CT-confirmed with GO in a median of about 6.1 months.

Stable hyperthyroidism was defined as no progression to ophthalmopathy within 18 months of follow-up. Hyperthyroidism patients were newly diagnosed, were aged 18 to 65 years, and had a disease duration under 2 months. Patients were excluded if they had other autoimmune diseases, uncontrolled infections, pregnancy or lactation. Diagnosis was based on clinical symptoms, serum thyroxine, TRAb, thyroid ultrasound and orbital computed tomography. Ficoll-Paque density gradient centrifugation was used to isolate PBMCs from about 10 ml of fresh peripheral blood. Total RNA was extracted using Trizol reagent, and RNA quality was checked on an Agilent 2100 Bioanalyzer. V lost 6 bases and J lost 4 bases; the stretch between them is 16 bases long. From its cysteine to its phenylalanine, the CDR3 spans 14 amino acids. Only the CDR3 region is kept as DNA, spanning 42 bases read in frame from base 1. As encoded in the germline V gene, CDR1 is MNHNS while CDR2 is SASEGT.

The TCR was taken from a woman aged 18-30 years with stable Graves' hyperthyroidism. Some clones in this sample may be carry-over from other donors' samples. Donor details come from another sample of the same person, matched by shared clones. The receptor chain draws on TRBV6-1 and TRBJ2-7, with a weak D call of TRBD1 (6 bases match). The sequenced sample was peripheral blood. The CDR3 in this case is CASSDPTGKYEQYF. Here is the DNA: TGTGCCAGCAGCGACCCTACAGGGAAATACGAGCAGTACTTC.